Below are 26 T cell receptor beta chains sequenced from a single sample in a study of shared clonotypes between healthy human individuals. TCRdb keeps only in-frame clones here, not all; method: immunoSEQ multiplex PCR. Here the sample spans 950,000 to 1,100,000 clones, about 74% being singletons. Specimen: memory CD4+ T cells sorted from blood. Subset: CD45RA-negative fraction. These receptors all come from a man aged 18 to 35 in good health.

This clone showed up just a few times. Other DNA variants within this sample encode the same CDR3. This rearrangement joins TRBV30 to TRBJ2-2, with D unclear. The CDR3 is made up of 12 amino acids. V was pared by 3 bases and J by 6 bases, with 8 bases between. From germline, CDR1 is GTSNPN and CDR2 SVGIG (reference sequence). CDR3 region: CAWSPRAGELFF. The CDR3 region has the DNA TGTGCCTGGAGCCCCCGGGCCGGGGAGCTGTTTTTT.

A few counts support this clone. This rearrangement joins TRBV7-2 to TRBJ2-5; 7 nucleotides match TRBD2. This CDR3 has 18 residues. Per germline, CDR1 SGHTA and CDR2 FQGNSA. The junction had 16 bases not matched to a gene; V was cut back by 1 base and J by 5 bases. Written as DNA, the CDR3 is TGTGCCAGCAGCTTAGGGGGGAAGGCTAGCGGAAGGGCGGAGACCCAGTACTTC. This translates into CASSLGGKASGRAETQYF. Filled out from reference TRBV7-2 and TRBJ2-5, the complete variable domain reads GAGVSQSPSNKVTEKGKDVELRCDPISGHTALYWYRQSLGQGLEFLIYFQGNSAPDKSGLPSDRFSAERTGGSVSTLTIQRTQQEDSAVYLCASSLGGKASGRAETQYFGPGTRLLVL.

The rearrangement joins TRBV25-1 to TRBJ1-2, with 7 positions matching TRBD1. Per germline, CDR1 MGHDK and CDR2 SYGVNS. J was trimmed by 2 bases and V by 5 bases; bases with no gene match: 8. This CDR3 region has 15 residues. CDR3 bases: TGTGCCAGCAGTCAAAATACAGGGGCGAACTATGGCTACACCTTC. Amino acid sequence: CASSQNTGANYGYTF.

The count of this clone is one. V gene TRBV7-9 combines with J gene TRBJ2-5; D perhaps matches TRBD2 (5 bases). CDR3 size: 15 residues. CDR1 is SEHNR and CDR2 is FQNEAQ in the germline V gene (reference sequence). V dropped 3 bases and J dropped 0 bases, with 11 bases sitting between them. DNA of the CDR3: TGTGCCAGCAGCTTTACCGGGGAGTACCAAGAGACCCAGTACTTC. As protein: CASSFTGEYQETQYF.

J is TRBJ1-6 and V is TRBV28; D is perhaps TRBD1 (5 bases). Germline V CDR1 and CDR2: MDHEN, SYDVKM. This CDR3 has 14 residues. V was pared by 1 base and J by 12 bases, with 13 bases between. This chain's CDR3 is CASSLSLRTLPLHF. CDR3 nucleotide sequence: TGTGCCAGCAGTTTATCACTAAGGACACTACCCCTCCACTTT.

This chain uses TRBV7-9 with TRBJ2-1, with 10 bases identical to TRBD2. This CDR3 has 19 amino acids. J gave up 1 base and V 2 bases, and 11 bases lay outside the gene matches. The germline CDR1 and CDR2 sequences are SEHNR and FQNEAQ (reference sequence). Written as DNA, the CDR3 is TGTGCCAGCAGCTTAATCTCTAGCGGGGGTCTTAAATCCTACAATGAGCAGTTCTTC. It encodes CASSLISSGGLKSYNEQFF.

The chain recombines TRBV4-1 with TRBJ2-7; D ambiguous. The V gene's germline CDR1 is MGHRA and CDR2 YSYEKL. V lost 3 bases and J lost 4, with 19 bases in between. This CDR3 region has 16 residues. In nucleotides, the CDR3 is TGCGCCAGCAGCCAGGGCCTATGGGGTTCTGTATACGAGCAGTACTTC. This gives the protein CASSQGLWGSVYEQYF.

The chain has TRBV6-5 and TRBJ2-1; maybe TRBD2 (6 bases). V lost 1 base, J lost 4 bases, and 8 bases lay in between. Germline CDR1 is MNHEY and CDR2 is SVGAGI. This CDR3 has 14 residues. Here the CDR3 DNA reads TGTGCCAGCAGTTACTGGGGACTTTACAATGAGCAGTTCTTC. It codes for CASSYWGLYNEQFF.

This clone showed up just once. The chain has TRBV7-9 and TRBJ2-7; D is ambiguous. Germline values: CDR1 SEHNR, CDR2 FQNEAQ (reference sequence). Trimming took 2 bases from V and 5 from J, leaving 4 bases between them. The CDR3 consists of 11 residues. As DNA, the CDR3 is TGTGCCAGCAGCTTAAAAGACGAGCAGTACTTC. Its protein product is CASSLKDEQYF.

This clone has just a few counts. The gene calls are TRBV5-8 and TRBJ1-2; TRBD1 aligns across 8 bases. V trimming: 1 base; J trimming: 4 bases; junction bases outside the gene matches: 6. Germline CDR1 and CDR2: SGHTS and YDEGEE. The CDR3 is 15 residues long. CDR3 nucleotide sequence: TGTGCCAGCAGCTTGTCCGGGACAGGAATCTATGGCTACACCTTC. Its translation: CASSLSGTGIYGYTF.

The rearrangement uses TRBV10-1 and TRBJ2-1; 15 bases match TRBD2. V lost 7 bases and J lost 2; bases outside the gene matches: 9. This CDR3 region has 18 residues. Per the germline V gene, CDR1 is WNHNN and CDR2 is SYGVQD (reference sequence). The CDR3 reads CASNSGTSGRTAYNEQFF. Here the CDR3 DNA reads TGCGCCAGCAATTCCGGGACTAGCGGGAGGACTGCCTACAATGAGCAGTTCTTC.

The chain carries TRBV25-1 and TRBJ1-6; perhaps TRBD1 as D (6 bases). The CDR3 length is 15 residues. CDR1 is MGHDK, CDR2 SYGVNS, per germline. The V gene lost 4 bases and the J gene lost 7 bases, with 14 bases spanning the gap. Here the CDR3 reads CASSARDTDNSPLHF. In DNA form, the CDR3 reads TGTGCCAGCAGTGCCCGGGACACCGACAATTCACCCCTCCACTTT.

Comment on this clone: At one boundary the junction diverges from the germline segment, which might be a read error. This chain uses TRBV6-1 with TRBJ2-7, with 15 positions matching TRBD2. From germline, CDR1 is MNHNS and CDR2 SASEGT. This CDR3 contains 14 residues. The CDR3 DNA reads TGTGCCAGCAGTGAAAACCCGGGACTAGCGGGAGGTTCATTC. Its translation is CASSENPGLAGGSF.

The chain carries TRBV4-1 and TRBJ1-4; TRBD1 might be the D (5 bases). V lost 1 base and J 0 bases, leaving 9 bases between the germline ends. Per germline, CDR1 MGHRA and CDR2 YSYEKL. The CDR3 spans 16 residues. Here the CDR3 DNA reads TGCGCCAGCAGCCAAGGGACGGGGGCAACTAATGAAAAACTGTTTTTT. It is translated as CASSQGTGATNEKLFF.

The genes are TRBV7-8 and TRBJ2-3, with TRBD2 matching over 11 bases. The CDR3 covers 16 residues. The V segment lost 4 bases and the J segment 3 bases; nucleotides outside the gene matches: 6. Germline lookup yields CDR1 SGHVS and CDR2 FQNEAQ. In nucleotides, the CDR3 is TGTGCCAGCAGCTCCGGGACTAGCGGCCCAACAGATACGCAGTATTTT. Protein: CASSSGTSGPTDTQYF. Supplemented by reference TRBV7-8 and TRBJ2-3, the full variable domain reads GAGVSQSPRYKVAKRGQDVALRCDPISGHVSLFWYQQALGQGPEFLTYFQNEAQLDKSGLPSDRFFAERPEGSVSTLKIQRTQQEDSAVYLCASSSGTSGPTDTQYFGPGTRLTVL.

The CDR3 here is CAIATSGTLGETQYF. CDR3 DNA sequence: TGTGCCATCGCGACTAGCGGGACCTTAGGGGAGACCCAGTACTTC. The gene calls are TRBV6-6 and TRBJ2-5; TRBD2 matches at 11 bases. CDR3 length equals 15 residues. Germline V CDR1 and CDR2: MNHNY, SVGAGI (reference sequence). Losses at the gene ends were 10 bases for V and 5 bases for J; bases not matched to a gene: 12.

The rearrangement links TRBV5-1 to TRBJ1-1, with D possibly being TRBD1 (6 bases). CDR3 size: 15 residues. CDR1 SGHRS and CDR2 YFSETQ come from the germline V gene. Trimming pared 4 bases from V and 7 bases from J, leaving 20 bases between. DNA of the CDR3: TGCGCCAGCAGCCAAGAGTACACAGGGCAGGGTGAAGCTTTCTTT. It yields the protein CASSQEYTGQGEAFF.

V usage is TRBV27 and J usage is TRBJ1-5, with TRBD1 identical over 11 bases. The germline gives CDR1 MNHEY, CDR2 SMNVEV (reference sequence). The ends lost 2 bases at V and 2 bases at J; junction bases unmatched: 11. CDR3 size: 19 residues. The CDR3 protein is CASSLTGTGGSFGNQPQHF. In DNA, the CDR3 is TGTGCCAGCAGTTTAACCGGGACAGGGGGTTCATTTGGCAATCAGCCCCAGCATTTT.

The chain is built from TRBV7-3 and TRBJ1-2; a weak D match, TRBD1 (6 bases). V dropped 5 bases and J dropped 0 bases, with 13 bases sitting between them. Germline CDR1 reads SGHTA; CDR2 reads FQGTGA. The CDR3 spans 15 residues. CDR3 sequence (DNA): TGTGCCAGCAGCCCGGGGGGACACTCTAACTATGGCTACACCTTC. It translates to CASSPGGHSNYGYTF. Full variable domain (remainder filled in from reference TRBV7-3 and TRBJ1-2): GAGVSQTPSNKVTEKGKYVELRCDPISGHTALYWYRQSLGQGPEFLIYFQGTGAADDSGLPNDRFFAVRPEGSVSTLKIQRTERGDSAVYLCASSPGGHSNYGYTFGSGTRLTVV.

This chain uses TRBV18 with TRBJ2-2; tentatively, D is TRBD1 (5 bases). Germline-derived CDR1 and CDR2 are KGHSH and LQKENI. This CDR3 is 15 amino acids long. Trimming removed 3 bases at V and 7 bases at J, with 15 bases between. CDR3 amino acids: CASSPTVLRNGELFF. The DNA of the CDR3 is TGTGCCAGCTCACCGACAGTCTTAAGAAACGGGGAGCTGTTTTTT.

The V call is TRBV18, the J call TRBJ2-7; possibly TRBD1 for D (5 bases). This CDR3 is 14 amino acids long. V was clipped by 3 bases and J by 3 bases, with 12 bases between them. Germline CDR1 reads KGHSH; CDR2 reads LQKENI. The CDR3 region is CASSPTQGHYEQYF. In nucleotides, the CDR3 is TGTGCCAGCTCACCGACTCAGGGCCACTACGAGCAGTACTTC.

The chain employs TRBV5-1 and TRBJ1-1; D is undetermined. This CDR3 contains 14 residues. Germline CDR1 and CDR2: SGHRS and YFSETQ. Between the trimmed V and J ends, which lost 2 bases and 0 bases, there was a span of 8 bases. This CDR3 reads CASSFNTLNTEAFF. DNA of the CDR3: TGCGCCAGCAGCTTCAACACCTTGAACACTGAAGCTTTCTTT. Variable domain in full (rest from reference TRBV5-1 and TRBJ1-1): KAGVTQTPRYLIKTRGQQVTLSCSPISGHRSVSWYQQTPGQGLQFLFEYFSETQRNKGNFPGRFSGRQFSNSRSEMNVSTLELGDSALYLCASSFNTLNTEAFFGQGTRLTVV.

The gene calls are TRBV30 and TRBJ2-1; 8 bases are shared with TRBD2. The trim removed 0 bases at V and 2 bases at J, leaving 0 bases unmatched. Germline CDR1 and CDR2: GTSNPN and SVGIG (reference sequence). The CDR3 covers 14 residues. Here the CDR3 DNA reads TGTGCCTGGAGTGTAGCGGGGGCCTACAATGAGCAGTTCTTC. As protein: CAWSVAGAYNEQFF.

This chain uses TRBV7-2 with TRBJ1-1; possible D gene TRBD1, 5 bases. Germline CDR1 SGHTA, CDR2 FQGNSA. The V gene lost 2 bases and the J gene lost 8 bases, with 15 bases spanning the gap. There are 14 residues in the CDR3. Written as DNA, the CDR3 is TGTGCCAGCAGCTTAAGGGGAAGGCCTGGGGAAGCTTTCTTT. As protein: CASSLRGRPGEAFF.

This rearrangement joins TRBV15 to TRBJ2-3; TRBD2 aligns across 8 bases. This CDR3 region has 17 residues. From germline, CDR1 is LNHNV and CDR2 YYDKDF (reference sequence). V lost 5 bases, J lost 0 bases, and 10 bases stayed unmatched. For the CDR3, the DNA is TGTGCCACCAGCGGGTATGCAGGCGGGGGGAGCACAGATACGCAGTATTTT. Translation: CATSGYAGGGSTDTQYF.

This chain connects TRBV5-1 to TRBJ2-5; D is perhaps TRBD1 (5 bases). V gave up 4 bases and J gave up 4 bases, with 14 bases separating them. Per germline, CDR1 SGHRS and CDR2 YFSETQ. The CDR3 totals 14 residues. Here the CDR3 reads CASSQSRVPETQYF. As DNA, the CDR3 is TGCGCCAGCAGCCAGTCCAGGGTCCCAGAGACCCAGTACTTC.